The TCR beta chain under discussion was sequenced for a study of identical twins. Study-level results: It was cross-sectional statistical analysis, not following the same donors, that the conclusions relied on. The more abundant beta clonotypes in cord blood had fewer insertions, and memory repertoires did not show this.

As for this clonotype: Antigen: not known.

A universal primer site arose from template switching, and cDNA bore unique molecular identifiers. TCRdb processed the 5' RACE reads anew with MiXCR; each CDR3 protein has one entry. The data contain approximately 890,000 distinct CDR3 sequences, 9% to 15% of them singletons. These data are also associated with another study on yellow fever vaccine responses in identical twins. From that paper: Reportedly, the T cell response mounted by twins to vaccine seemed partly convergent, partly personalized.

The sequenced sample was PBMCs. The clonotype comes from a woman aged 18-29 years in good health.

The CDR3 DNA is TGTGCCAGCAGTTCTACTACGGGACTAGCGGGAGGTTCGTTCTACGAGCAGTACTTC. Its protein is CASSSTTGLAGGSFYEQYF. The chain recombines TRBV28 with TRBJ2-7; 15 bases fit TRBD2. Trimming cost V 4 bases and J 3 bases; bases outside gene matches: 13. The CDR3 loop spans 19 amino acids. Germline-derived CDR1 and CDR2 are MDHEN and SYDVKM. Variable domain in full (rest from reference TRBV28 and TRBJ2-7): DVKVTQSSRYLVKRTGEKVFLECVQDMDHENMFWYRQDPGLGLRLIYFSYDVKMKEKGDIPEGYSVSREKKERFSLILESASTNQTSMYLCASSSTTGLAGGSFYEQYFGPGTRLTVT.